The T cell receptor (beta chain) under discussion was sequenced for a study of response to subunit inactivated influenza vaccine (dated by TCRdb to about 2018). Regarding the research as a whole: To follow how T cells responded to a trivalent subunit inactivated influenza vaccine, the researchers relied on deep quantitative profiling of the T cell receptor repertoire. Points the paper makes about the study in general: The authors proposed that each seasonal influenza vaccination may bring in only a limited number of new T cells.

CDR3 length: 17 amino acids, cysteine to phenylalanine. The sequence is cut down to CDR3 DNA, 51 bases in frame from base 1. The CDR1 and CDR2 encoded by the germline V gene are SGHTA and FQGNSA. From V the trimming removes 5 bases and from J it removes 3 bases, while the gene matches leave 12 bases of the junction unaccounted for. Library preparation employed RT-PCR. TCRdb names Illumina HiSeq 2500 as the instrument used. TCRdb's own reprocessing of the public reads used fastp at Q25 and MiXCR and kept productive beta chains. Rows are combined by CDR3 protein, so each entry shows the most common genes and DNA. For this sample the table gives around 540,000 distinct CDR3 sequences, of which 12% were detected only once. The ten largest account for more than 8.5% of the sample. This clonotype was detected ten times or more. The clone's antigen remains unknown. Base-call qualities are not available, and no considerably larger clone is one nucleotide away.

This chain joins TRBV7-2 to TRBJ2-7, and 11 bases in between align with TRBD2. The clonotype comes from a man in his forties or fifties who received an inactivated influenza vaccine. Donor details come from another sample of the same person, matched by shared clones. Sequenced here: PBMCs from blood, sampled on the day of vaccination. The CDR3 reads as follows: CASSNLAGGNIIYEQYF. The nucleotide sequence reads as follows: TGTGCCAGCAGCAATTTAGCGGGGGGGAACATAATCTACGAGCAGTACTTC.